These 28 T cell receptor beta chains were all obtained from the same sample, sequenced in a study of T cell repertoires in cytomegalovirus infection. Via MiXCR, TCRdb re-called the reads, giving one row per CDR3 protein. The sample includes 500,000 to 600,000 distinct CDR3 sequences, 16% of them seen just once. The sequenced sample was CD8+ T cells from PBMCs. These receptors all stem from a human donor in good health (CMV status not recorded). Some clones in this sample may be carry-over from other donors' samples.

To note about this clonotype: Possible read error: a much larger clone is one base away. Written as DNA, the CDR3 is TGTGCCAGCAGCTTCTCACAGGGGGCTCAGCCCCAGCATTTT. Translated: CASSFSQGAQPQHF. The rearrangement joins TRBV5-5 to TRBJ1-5; 9 positions agree with TRBD1. This CDR3 is built from 14 residues. Germline values: CDR1 SGHKS, CDR2 YYEKEE (reference sequence). With 2 bases clipped from V and 6 bases from J, the junction kept 3 bases outside the gene matches.

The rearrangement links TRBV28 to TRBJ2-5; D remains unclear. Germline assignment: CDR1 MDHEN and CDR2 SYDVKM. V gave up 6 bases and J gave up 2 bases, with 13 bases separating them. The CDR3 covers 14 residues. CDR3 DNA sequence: TGTGCCAGCAGCTTCGGGCACCGACAAGAGACCCAGTACTTC. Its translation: CASSFGHRQETQYF. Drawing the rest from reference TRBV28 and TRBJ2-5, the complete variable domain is DVKVTQSSRYLVKRTGEKVFLECVQDMDHENMFWYRQDPGLGLRLIYFSYDVKMKEKGDIPEGYSVSREKKERFSLILESASTNQTSMYLCASSFGHRQETQYFGPGTRLLVL.

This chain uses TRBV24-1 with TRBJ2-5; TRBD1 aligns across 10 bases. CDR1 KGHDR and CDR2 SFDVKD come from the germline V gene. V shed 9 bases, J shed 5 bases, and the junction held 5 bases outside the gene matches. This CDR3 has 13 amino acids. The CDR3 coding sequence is TGTGCCACCCGGGGGACAGGGGACGAGACCCAGTACTTC. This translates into CATRGTGDETQYF.

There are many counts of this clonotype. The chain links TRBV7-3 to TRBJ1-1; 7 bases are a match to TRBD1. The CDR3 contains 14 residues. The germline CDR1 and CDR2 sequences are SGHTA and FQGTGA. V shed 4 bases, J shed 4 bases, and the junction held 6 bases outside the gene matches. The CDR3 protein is CASSSLQGPTEAFF. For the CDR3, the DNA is TGTGCCAGCAGCTCTCTACAGGGGCCCACTGAAGCTTTCTTT.

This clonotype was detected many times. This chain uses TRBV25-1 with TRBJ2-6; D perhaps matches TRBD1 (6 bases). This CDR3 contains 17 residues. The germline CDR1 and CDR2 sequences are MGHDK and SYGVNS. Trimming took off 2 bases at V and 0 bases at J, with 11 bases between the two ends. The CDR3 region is CASSETDSYSGANVLTF. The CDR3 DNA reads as TGTGCCAGCAGTGAAACGGACAGCTACTCTGGGGCCAACGTCCTGACTTTC.

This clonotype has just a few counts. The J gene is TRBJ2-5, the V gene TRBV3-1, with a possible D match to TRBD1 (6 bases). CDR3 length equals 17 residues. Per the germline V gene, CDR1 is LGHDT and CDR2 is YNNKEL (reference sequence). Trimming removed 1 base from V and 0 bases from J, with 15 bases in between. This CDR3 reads CASSQVRDTPYQETQYF. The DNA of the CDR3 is TGTGCCAGCAGCCAAGTACGGGACACCCCGTACCAAGAGACCCAGTACTTC.

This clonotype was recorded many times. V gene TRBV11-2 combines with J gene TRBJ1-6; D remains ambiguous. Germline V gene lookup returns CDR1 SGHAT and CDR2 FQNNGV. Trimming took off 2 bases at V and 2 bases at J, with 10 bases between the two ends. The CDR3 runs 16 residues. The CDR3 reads CASSLSWNPYNSPLHF. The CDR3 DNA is TGTGCCAGCAGCTTAAGCTGGAACCCCTATAATTCACCCCTCCACTTT.

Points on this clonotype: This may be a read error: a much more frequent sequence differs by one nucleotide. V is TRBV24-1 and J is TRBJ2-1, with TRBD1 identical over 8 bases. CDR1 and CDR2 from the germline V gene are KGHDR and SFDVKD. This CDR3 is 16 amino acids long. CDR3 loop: CGTSDNRDRTRNEQFF. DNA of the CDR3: TGTGGCACCAGTGATAACCGGGACAGGACGAGAAATGAGCAGTTCTTC.

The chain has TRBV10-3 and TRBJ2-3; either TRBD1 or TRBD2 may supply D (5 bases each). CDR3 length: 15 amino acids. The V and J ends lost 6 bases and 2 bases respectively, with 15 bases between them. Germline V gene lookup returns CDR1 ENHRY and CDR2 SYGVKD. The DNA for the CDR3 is TGTGCCATCAGGGGGGTGGGGTCCCACACAGATACGCAGTATTTT. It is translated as CAIRGVGSHTDTQYF.

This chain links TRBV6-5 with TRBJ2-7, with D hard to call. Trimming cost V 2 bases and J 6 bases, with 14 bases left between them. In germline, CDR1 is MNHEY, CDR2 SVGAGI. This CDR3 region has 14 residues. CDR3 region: CASSYDQWTPEQYF. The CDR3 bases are TGTGCCAGCAGTTACGATCAATGGACCCCCGAGCAGTACTTC.

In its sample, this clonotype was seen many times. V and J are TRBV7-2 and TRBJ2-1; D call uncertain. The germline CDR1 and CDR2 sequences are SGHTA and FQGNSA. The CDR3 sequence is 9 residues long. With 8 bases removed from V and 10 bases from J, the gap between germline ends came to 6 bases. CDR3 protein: CASPGEQFF. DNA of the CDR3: TGTGCCAGCCCTGGAGAGCAGTTCTTC.

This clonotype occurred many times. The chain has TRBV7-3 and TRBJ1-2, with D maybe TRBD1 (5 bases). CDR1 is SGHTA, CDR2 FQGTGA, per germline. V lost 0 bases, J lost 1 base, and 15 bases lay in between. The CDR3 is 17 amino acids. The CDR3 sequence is CASSLTGGEGLNYGYTF. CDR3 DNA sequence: TGTGCCAGCAGCTTAACCGGCGGAGAGGGGCTTAACTATGGCTACACCTTC.

Here the CDR3 reads CASSEGVDFLSNQPQHF. The CDR3 DNA reads TGTGCCAGCAGTGAAGGGGTCGACTTCTTAAGCAATCAGCCCCAGCATTTT. The rearrangement links TRBV6-1 to TRBJ1-5; no reliable D call. V lost 1 base, J lost 1 base, and 14 bases lay in between. The CDR3 has 17 residues. Germline CDR1 MNHNS, CDR2 SASEGT.

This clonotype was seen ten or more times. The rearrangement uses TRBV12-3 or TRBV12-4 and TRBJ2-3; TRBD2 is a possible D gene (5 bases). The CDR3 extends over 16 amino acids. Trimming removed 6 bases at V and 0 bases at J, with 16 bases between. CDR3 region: CASSHPLRASTDTQYF. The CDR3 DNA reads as TGTGCCAGCAGCCATCCCCTGAGGGCGAGCACAGATACGCAGTATTTT.

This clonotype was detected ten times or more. The CDR3 spells CASSNLRGWGTEAFF. The CDR3 DNA follows: TGTGCCAGCAGTAATCTCAGGGGATGGGGCACTGAAGCTTTCTTT. This chain uses TRBV12-3 or TRBV12-4 with TRBJ1-1; D possibly corresponds to TRBD1 (6 bases). This CDR3 has 15 residues. Trimming took 5 bases from V and 4 from J, leaving 17 bases between them.

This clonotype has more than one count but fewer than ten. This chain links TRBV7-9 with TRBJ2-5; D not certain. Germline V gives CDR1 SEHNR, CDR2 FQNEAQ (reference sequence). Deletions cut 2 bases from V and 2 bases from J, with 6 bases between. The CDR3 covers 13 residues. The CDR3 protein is CASSLPSQETQYF. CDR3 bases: TGTGCCAGCAGCTTACCCTCTCAAGAGACCCAGTACTTC.

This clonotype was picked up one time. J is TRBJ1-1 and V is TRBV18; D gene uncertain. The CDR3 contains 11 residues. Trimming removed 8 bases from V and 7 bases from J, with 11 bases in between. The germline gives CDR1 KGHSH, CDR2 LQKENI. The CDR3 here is CASALGLEAFF. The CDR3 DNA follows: TGTGCCAGCGCTTTAGGTCTTGAAGCTTTCTTT.

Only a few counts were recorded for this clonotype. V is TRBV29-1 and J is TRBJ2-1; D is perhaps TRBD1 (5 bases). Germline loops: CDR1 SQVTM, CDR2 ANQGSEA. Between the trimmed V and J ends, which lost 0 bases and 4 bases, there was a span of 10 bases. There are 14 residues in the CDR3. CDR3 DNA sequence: TGCAGCGTTGAAGATCCGGACAATTACAATGAGCAGTTCTTC. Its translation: CSVEDPDNYNEQFF.

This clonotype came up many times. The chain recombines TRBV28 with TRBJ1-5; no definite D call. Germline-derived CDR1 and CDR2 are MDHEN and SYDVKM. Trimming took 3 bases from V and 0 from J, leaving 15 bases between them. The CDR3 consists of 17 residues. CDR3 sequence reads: CASSFPGEAYSNQPQHF. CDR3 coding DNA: TGTGCCAGCAGTTTCCCCGGGGAAGCTTATAGCAATCAGCCCCAGCATTTT.

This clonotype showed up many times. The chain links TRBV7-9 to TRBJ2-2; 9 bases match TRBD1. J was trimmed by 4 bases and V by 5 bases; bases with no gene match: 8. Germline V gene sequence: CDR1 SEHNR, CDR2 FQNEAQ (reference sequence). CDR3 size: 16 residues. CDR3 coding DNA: TGTGCCAGCAGCGGAAACAGGGGGCTTAGCACCGGGGAGCTGTTTTTT. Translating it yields CASSGNRGLSTGELFF.

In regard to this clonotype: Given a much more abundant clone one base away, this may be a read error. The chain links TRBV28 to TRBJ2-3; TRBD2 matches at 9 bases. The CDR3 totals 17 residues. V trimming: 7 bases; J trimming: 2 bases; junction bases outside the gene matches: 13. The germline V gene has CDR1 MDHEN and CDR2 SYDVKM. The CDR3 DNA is TGTGCCAGCACCACACTGCGGGCGGGAGGGCCCACAGATACGCAGTATTTT. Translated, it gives CASTTLRAGGPTDTQYF. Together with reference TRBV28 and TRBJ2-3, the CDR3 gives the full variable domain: DVKVTQSSRYLVKRTGEKVFLECVQDMDHENMFWYRQDPGLGLRLIYFSYDVKMKEKGDIPEGYSVSREKKERFSLILESASTNQTSMYLCASTTLRAGGPTDTQYFGPGTRLTVL.

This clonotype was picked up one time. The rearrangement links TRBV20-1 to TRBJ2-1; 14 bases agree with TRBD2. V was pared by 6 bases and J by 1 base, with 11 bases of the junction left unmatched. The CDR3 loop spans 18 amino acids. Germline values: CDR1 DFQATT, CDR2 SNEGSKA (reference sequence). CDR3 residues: CSAPLGLAGVPSYNEQFF. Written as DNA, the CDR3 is TGCAGTGCCCCCCTGGGACTAGCGGGGGTCCCATCCTACAATGAGCAGTTCTTC.

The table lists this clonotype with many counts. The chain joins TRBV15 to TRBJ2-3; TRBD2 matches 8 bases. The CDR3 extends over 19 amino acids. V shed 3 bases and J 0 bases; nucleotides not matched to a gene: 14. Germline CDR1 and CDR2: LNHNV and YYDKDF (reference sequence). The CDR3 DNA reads TGTGCCACCAGCAGTCGCCTTCTAGCGGGCACGACTAGCACAGATACGCAGTATTTT. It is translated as CATSSRLLAGTTSTDTQYF.

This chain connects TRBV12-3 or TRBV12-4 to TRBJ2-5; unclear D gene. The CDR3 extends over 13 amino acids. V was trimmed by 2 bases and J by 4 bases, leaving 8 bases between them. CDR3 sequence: CASSLIIGETQYF. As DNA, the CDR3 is TGTGCCAGCAGTTTAATCATAGGAGAGACCCAGTACTTC.

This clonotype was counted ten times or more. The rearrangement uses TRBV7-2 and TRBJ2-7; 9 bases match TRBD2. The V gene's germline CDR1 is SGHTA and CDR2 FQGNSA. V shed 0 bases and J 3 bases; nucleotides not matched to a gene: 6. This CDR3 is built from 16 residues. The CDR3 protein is CASSLATSGKRYEQYF. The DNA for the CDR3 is TGTGCCAGCAGCTTAGCGACTAGCGGAAAACGCTACGAGCAGTACTTC.

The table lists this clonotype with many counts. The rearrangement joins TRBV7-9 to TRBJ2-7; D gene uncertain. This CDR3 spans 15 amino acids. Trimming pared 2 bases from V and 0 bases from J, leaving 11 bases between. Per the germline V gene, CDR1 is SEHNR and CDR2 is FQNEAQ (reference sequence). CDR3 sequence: CASSLSDSSSYEQYF. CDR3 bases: TGTGCCAGCAGCTTAAGCGACTCCAGCTCCTACGAGCAGTACTTC.

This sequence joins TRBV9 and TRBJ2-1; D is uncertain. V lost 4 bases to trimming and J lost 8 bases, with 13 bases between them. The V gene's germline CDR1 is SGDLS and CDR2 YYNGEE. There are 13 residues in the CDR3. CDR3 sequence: CASSYQERDEQFF. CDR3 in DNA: TGTGCCAGCAGCTACCAAGAAAGGGATGAGCAGTTCTTC.

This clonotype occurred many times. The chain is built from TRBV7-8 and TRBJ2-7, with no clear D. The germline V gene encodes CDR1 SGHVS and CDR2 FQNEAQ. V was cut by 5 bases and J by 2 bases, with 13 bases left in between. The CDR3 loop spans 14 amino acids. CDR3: CASSETQFPYEQYF. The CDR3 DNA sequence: TGTGCCAGCAGCGAGACACAATTTCCCTACGAGCAGTACTTC. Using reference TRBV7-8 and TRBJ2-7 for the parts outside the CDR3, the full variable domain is GAGVSQSPRYKVAKRGQDVALRCDPISGHVSLFWYQQALGQGPEFLTYFQNEAQLDKSGLPSDRFFAERPEGSVSTLKIQRTQQEDSAVYLCASSETQFPYEQYFGPGTRLTVT.